The TCR beta chain under discussion was sequenced for a study of blood T cell repertoires in COVID-19. About the research overall: PBMCs, B-cell-depleted T cells, or T cells provided the cDNA or gDNA that made up the material.

Per the original data handling: Amplifying reference gene primers gave estimates of nucleated cell counts. TCRdb's table, derived via immunoSEQ multiplex PCR, lists solely in-frame clones and lacks some. The D gene and trimming were derived from the DNA, and the V and J assignments and clone size from that table. The sample has about 140,000 clones; roughly four fifths are singletons. This CDR3 region has 14 residues. Germline-derived CDR1 and CDR2 are SGHAT and FQDESV (reference sequence). The V gene lost 5 bases and the J gene lost 5 bases, with 15 bases spanning the gap. Input material: peripheral blood. This clonotype originated in a woman aged 80 or older with active or convalescent COVID-19. This rearrangement joins TRBV11-1 to TRBJ1-1, with D tentatively TRBD1 (5 bases). The CDR3 spells CASSKTGIVTEAFF. CDR3 nucleotide sequence: TGTGCCAGCAGCAAAACAGGTATAGTTACTGAAGCTTTCTTT.